This T cell receptor beta chain came from a study of post-analysis software for immune sequencing data. Study findings and constraints: Versus controls, multiple sclerosis patients showed significantly lower diversity (normalized Chao1). Patients showed TRBV5-6, TRBV5-1 and TRBV20-1 among 4 or 5 TRBV segments more frequent than in controls.

Libraries were made from TCR beta cDNA, and they carried unique molecular identifiers. TCRdb used MiXCR to reprocess the PCR reads, holding one entry per CDR3 protein. The data hold approximately 690,000 distinct CDR3 sequences, with 55% to 60% observed a single time. Between the trimmed V and J ends, which lost 4 bases and 2 bases, there was a span of 10 bases. CDR1 SNHLY and CDR2 FYNNEI come from the germline V gene. The length of the CDR3 is 14 residues. Concerning this clonotype: What it binds is unknown.

The source of this sequence is a girl aged 2-10 years with multiple sclerosis. Material for sequencing was blood. The V and J genes are TRBV2 and TRBJ2-3; D unresolved. CDR3 DNA: TGTGCCAGCAGTGCGGCCGTTGACACAGATACGCAGTATTTT. Amino acid sequence: CASSAAVDTDTQYF. Drawing the rest from reference TRBV2 and TRBJ2-3, the complete variable domain is EPEVTQTPSHQVTQMGQEVILRCVPISNHLYFYWYRQILGQKVEFLVSFYNNEISEKSEIFDDQFSVERPDGSNFTLKIRSTKLEDSAMYFCASSAAVDTDTQYFGPGTRLTVL.